This passage covers 7 T cell receptor beta chains from one sample sequenced in a study of sequential checkpoint blockade in melanoma. Treatment: randomized to nivolumab then ipilimumab (arm A) or the reverse (arm B). Clones were sequenced by immunoSEQ multiplex PCR, and TCRdb holds only the in-frame ones, with some missing. This table has tens of thousands of clones, approximately 81% appearing once. Sequences were derived from CD8+ T cells sorted from blood (inferred from file names), sampled from a patient given nivolumab and ipilimumab in sequence. The receptors were gathered from a human donor with melanoma.

The count of this clone is one. The rearrangement uses TRBV5-4 and TRBJ1-5; D remains ambiguous. The V end lost 3 bases, the J end lost 6 bases, and 7 bases lay between the germline ends. This CDR3 region has 12 residues. CDR1 is SGHNT, CDR2 YYREEE, per germline (reference sequence). CDR3 coding DNA: TGTGCCAGCAGCTCTGGCGGTCAGCCCCAGCATTTT. It translates to CASSSGGQPQHF.

V and J are TRBV5-1 and TRBJ2-7; 11 bases fit TRBD2. V lost 3 bases, J lost 0 bases, and 5 bases stayed unmatched. Germline V gene data show CDR1 as SGHRS and CDR2 as YFSETQ. CDR3 length: 16 amino acids. The DNA of the CDR3 is TGCGCCAGCAGCTACGGGACTAGCGGCGACTCCTACGAGCAGTACTTC. Amino acid sequence: CASSYGTSGDSYEQYF. The complete variable domain, with remaining parts taken from reference TRBV5-1 and TRBJ2-7, reads KAGVTQTPRYLIKTRGQQVTLSCSPISGHRSVSWYQQTPGQGLQFLFEYFSETQRNKGNFPGRFSGRQFSNSRSEMNVSTLELGDSALYLCASSYGTSGDSYEQYFGPGTRLTVT.

The rearrangement joins TRBV6-1 to TRBJ2-1; D is uncertain. Germline CDR1 MNHNS, CDR2 SASEGT. V was cut by 4 bases and J by 0 bases, with 7 bases left in between. The CDR3 consists of 14 residues. The CDR3 here is CASSVMSSYNEQFF. For the CDR3, the DNA is TGTGCCAGCAGTGTTATGAGCTCCTACAATGAGCAGTTCTTC.

This clone was counted only a few times. The V call is TRBV4-3, the J call TRBJ1-5, with D unresolved. V lost 1 base and J lost 4, with 11 bases in between. Per the germline V gene, CDR1 is LGHNA and CDR2 is YSLEER. This CDR3 is built from 15 residues. The DNA of the CDR3 is TGCGCCAGCAGCCAAGCGGCGGCGGGGAATCAGCCCCAGCATTTT. This sequence encodes CASSQAAAGNQPQHF.

V is TRBV27 and J is TRBJ1-2; D gene ambiguous. Germline loops: CDR1 MNHEY, CDR2 SMNVEV (reference sequence). Trimming stripped 3 bases from V and 2 bases from J, with 10 bases between. The CDR3 is 14 residues long. DNA for the CDR3: TGTGCCAGCAGTTTCGCAGGCTCGAACTATGGCTACACCTTC. Translating gives CASSFAGSNYGYTF.

The CDR3: CASSSVRTGGLGYTF. The CDR3 region has the DNA TGTGCCAGCAGCTCAGTCCGGACAGGGGGTCTTGGCTACACCTTC. V is TRBV9 and J is TRBJ1-2, with TRBD1 matching 10 bases. Germline V CDR1 and CDR2: SGDLS, YYNGEE. The CDR3 length is 15 residues. Trimming took 4 bases from V and 7 from J; bases not matched to a gene: 10.

This chain links TRBV6-6 with TRBJ1-1; a weak D match, TRBD1 (6 bases). Between the trimmed V and J ends, which lost 0 bases and 7 bases, there was a span of 9 bases. This CDR3 contains 13 residues. The germline CDR1 and CDR2 sequences are MNHNY and SVGAGI (reference sequence). The CDR3: CASSYSQGNEAFF. For the CDR3, the DNA is TGTGCCAGCAGTTACTCACAGGGCAATGAAGCTTTCTTT.